These 28 T cell receptor beta chains originate from one sample sequenced in a study of identical twins (dated by TCRdb to 2016 to 2017). Libraries were made using 5' RACE. Reads for this sample came from an Illumina HiSeq 2000. TCRdb trimmed the raw reads at Q25, called clones with MiXCR and kept productive beta chains. Every CDR3 protein is listed once, alongside the most common genes and DNA of its rows. The sample table shows some 500,000 distinct CDR3 sequences, and over 11% are seen once. The top ten clones comprise approximately 1% of the sample. The sample was also linked to a second study, of yellow fever vaccine responses in identical twins.

The sample was CD4+ T cells sorted from blood. All receptors come from a young woman in good health.

The chain carries TRBV3-1 and TRBJ2-7; tentative D call: TRBD1 (5 bases). V shed 4 bases and J shed 3 bases, with 16 bases lying between them. The CDR3 covers 15 residues. Germline V lookup: CDR1 LGHDT, CDR2 YNNKEL (reference sequence). CDR3 in DNA: TGTGCCAGCAGCCGCCCCGGACAAGGGTACTACGAGCAGTACTTC. It yields the protein CASSRPGQGYYEQYF.

The chain uses TRBV19 and TRBJ2-7; perhaps D is TRBD1 or TRBD2 (5 bases each). Germline CDR1 and CDR2: LNHDA and SQIVND (reference sequence). V was cut by 5 bases and J by 1 base, with 18 bases left in between. This CDR3 has 16 residues. Written as DNA, the CDR3 is TGTGCCAGTAGTGGCCCGGGGCTAGCTCTATCCTACGAGCAGTACTTC. Encoded protein: CASSGPGLALSYEQYF.

This sequence joins TRBV18 and TRBJ2-5; D not resolved. V lost 0 bases and J lost 1, with 6 bases in between. Germline-derived CDR1 and CDR2 are KGHSH and LQKENI. This CDR3 contains 14 residues. CDR3 sequence: CASSPPSLQETQYF. The CDR3 coding sequence is TGTGCCAGCTCACCACCTAGCCTCCAAGAGACCCAGTACTTC.

Many counts were recorded for this clonotype. The chain recombines TRBV20-1 with TRBJ2-3; 11 bases match TRBD2. The germline CDR1 and CDR2 sequences are DFQATT and SNEGSKA (reference sequence). The CDR3 covers 14 residues. Trimming at V came to 5 bases and at J to 3 bases, leaving 4 bases not matched to a gene. CDR3 sequence (DNA): TGCAGTGCTCTCGGACTAGCGGGTACAGATACGCAGTATTTT. It codes for CSALGLAGTDTQYF.

This clonotype was seen a handful of times. The chain is built from TRBV7-9 and TRBJ2-7, with 8 bases identical to TRBD2. V lost 5 bases to trimming and J lost 3 bases; unmatched junction nucleotides: 9. This CDR3 spans 15 amino acids. CDR1 SEHNR and CDR2 FQNEAQ come from the germline V gene (reference sequence). CDR3 in amino acids: CASSRSGGAVYEQYF. The CDR3 coding sequence is TGTGCCAGCAGCCGCTCGGGGGGGGCTGTCTACGAGCAGTACTTC.

A few counts support this clonotype. The CDR3: CASSPKGAGGAADTQYF. In DNA, the CDR3 is TGTGCCAGCAGCCCAAAGGGAGCGGGAGGCGCAGCAGATACGCAGTATTTT. V is TRBV12-3 or TRBV12-4 and J is TRBJ2-3, with 9 bases lining up with TRBD2. V lost 6 bases to trimming and J lost 4 bases; unmatched junction nucleotides: 14. The CDR3 loop spans 17 amino acids.

The chain is built from TRBV5-1 and TRBJ2-2, with D maybe TRBD1 (5 bases). The ends were cut back, 3 bases at V and 5 bases at J, with 11 bases in the middle. Germline assignment: CDR1 SGHRS and CDR2 YFSETQ. The CDR3 length is 14 residues. CDR3 protein: CASSSTGITGELFF. The DNA for the CDR3 is TGCGCCAGCAGCTCAACAGGAATAACCGGGGAGCTGTTTTTT.

This clonotype was detected ten times or more. This chain joins TRBV18 and TRBJ2-5, with D unresolved. Germline CDR1 is KGHSH and CDR2 is LQKENI. Trimming cost V 1 base and J 7 bases, with 19 bases left between them. The CDR3 extends over 16 amino acids. The CDR3 DNA sequence: TGTGCCAGCTCACCACGGGGTTCTGCCCCAGGATGGACCCAGTACTTC. It specifies CASSPRGSAPGWTQYF. Looking up the rest from reference TRBV18 and TRBJ2-5 gives the full variable domain: NAGVMQNPRHLVRRRGQEARLRCSPMKGHSHVYWYRQLPEEGLKFMVYLQKENIIDESGMPKERFSAEFPKEGPSILRIQQVVRGDSAAYFCASSPRGSAPGWTQYFGPGTRLLVL.

The V and J genes are TRBV28 and TRBJ2-5; D unclear. The V and J ends lost 3 bases and 4 bases respectively, with 9 bases between them. CDR1 MDHEN and CDR2 SYDVKM come from the germline V gene. The CDR3 has 13 residues. The CDR3 spells CASSLVQPETQYF. The CDR3 DNA reads TGTGCCAGCAGTTTGGTCCAGCCAGAGACCCAGTACTTC.

V gene TRBV4-3 combines with J gene TRBJ2-7; D unclear. The CDR3 is 16 amino acids. Per the germline V gene, CDR1 is LGHNA and CDR2 is YSLEER. The V gene lost 0 bases and the J gene lost 0 bases, with 12 bases spanning the gap. The CDR3 is CASSQDVVESSYEQYF. The CDR3, as DNA: TGCGCCAGCAGCCAAGATGTTGTAGAGAGCTCCTACGAGCAGTACTTC.

The V call is TRBV29-1, the J call TRBJ2-1; unclear D gene. From germline, CDR1 is SQVTM and CDR2 ANQGSEA. The V and J ends lost 4 bases and 11 bases respectively, with 9 bases between them. The length of the CDR3 is 10 residues. The CDR3 DNA reads TGCAGCGTTGTGTTGAGGAAGCAGTTCTTC. It specifies CSVVLRKQFF.

The chain joins TRBV6-5 to TRBJ1-4, with D maybe TRBD1 (5 bases). Between the trimmed V and J ends, which lost 2 bases and 7 bases, there was a span of 11 bases. The CDR3 spans 14 residues. Germline-derived CDR1 and CDR2 are MNHEY and SVGAGI. For the CDR3, the DNA is TGTGCCAGCAGTTACAGGGGAGGAGGTGAAAAACTGTTTTTT. Translated: CASSYRGGGEKLFF.

This clonotype was counted a few times. The rearrangement links TRBV15 to TRBJ2-1; D is unresolved. Trimming pared 3 bases from V and 7 bases from J, leaving 7 bases between. Looked up from germline, CDR1 is LNHNV and CDR2 is YYDKDF (reference sequence). CDR3 length: 12 residues. CDR3 region: CATSRTRNEQFF. CDR3 DNA sequence: TGTGCCACCAGCAGGACACGGAATGAGCAGTTCTTC.

This clonotype has more than one count but fewer than ten. The V gene is TRBV28, the J gene TRBJ2-6, with 7 bases aligning to TRBD1. The CDR3 is 15 residues long. Germline V gene sequence: CDR1 MDHEN, CDR2 SYDVKM. With 6 bases clipped from V and 2 bases from J, the junction kept 4 bases outside the gene matches. The CDR3 is CASSHRGAGANVLTF. The CDR3 nucleotides are TGTGCCAGCAGCCACAGGGGTGCTGGGGCCAACGTCCTGACTTTC.

This clonotype was detected only a few times. The chain combines TRBV12-3 or TRBV12-4 with TRBJ2-1; 11 nucleotides agree with TRBD2. V trimming: 1 base; J trimming: 9 bases; junction bases outside the gene matches: 5. This CDR3 spans 15 amino acids. CDR3 loop: CASSLDSGGGREQFF. DNA for the CDR3: TGTGCCAGCAGTTTAGATAGCGGGGGGGGGCGTGAGCAGTTCTTC.

This clonotype was seen repeatedly, ten times or more. The chain has TRBV5-1 and TRBJ2-3; 7 bases are a match to TRBD2. This CDR3 contains 15 residues. CDR1 is SGHRS, CDR2 YFSETQ, per germline. V lost 2 bases, J lost 1 base, and 4 bases stayed unmatched. CDR3 protein: CASSFRGEGTDTQYF. The CDR3 DNA is TGCGCCAGCAGCTTTCGGGGGGAAGGCACAGATACGCAGTATTTT.

This clonotype has ten or more counts. The chain couples TRBV4-1 to TRBJ1-1; 8 nucleotides match TRBD1. From germline, CDR1 is MGHRA and CDR2 YSYEKL. The CDR3 length is 19 residues. V lost 1 base and J lost 0; bases outside the gene matches: 13. The CDR3 is CASSQVTRGGQGLNTEAFF. CDR3 in DNA: TGCGCCAGCAGCCAAGTCACAAGAGGAGGACAGGGCTTGAACACTGAAGCTTTCTTT.

This clonotype showed up just a few times. The chain uses TRBV27 and TRBJ2-7, with a weak D call TRBD1 (5 bases). V lost 10 bases, J lost 3 bases, and 22 bases lay in between. The CDR3 length is 15 residues. Germline CDR1 MNHEY, CDR2 SMNVEV (reference sequence). The CDR3 DNA reads as TGTGCCACCCAGATAAGGGGCATACCTAGCTACGAGCAGTACTTC. It codes for CATQIRGIPSYEQYF.

This clonotype was found a few times. V and J are TRBV5-8 and TRBJ2-1; D not resolved. The CDR3 is made up of 16 amino acids. The ends were cut back, 0 bases at V and 0 bases at J, with 10 bases in the middle. Germline-derived CDR1 and CDR2 are SGHTS and YDEGEE. The CDR3 loop is CASSLEPLSSYNEQFF. CDR3 nucleotide sequence: TGTGCCAGCAGCTTGGAGCCCCTCAGCTCCTACAATGAGCAGTTCTTC.

This clonotype has ten or more counts. V is TRBV5-1 and J is TRBJ2-5; TRBD2 might be the D (6 bases). The V and J ends lost 4 bases and 5 bases respectively, with 18 bases between them. Germline CDR1 SGHRS, CDR2 YFSETQ. This CDR3 is built from 15 residues. This CDR3 reads CASSPLLGGGETQYF. The CDR3 coding sequence is TGCGCCAGCAGCCCCCTTCTCGGGGGTGGGGAGACCCAGTACTTC.

V gene TRBV7-2 combines with J gene TRBJ2-5; D is unresolved. V was clipped by 0 bases and J by 2 bases, with 13 bases between them. Germline lookup yields CDR1 SGHTA and CDR2 FQGNSA. The CDR3 has 16 residues. CDR3 DNA: TGTGCCAGCAGCTTAGCGTTGGGATCCTCGCAAGAGACCCAGTACTTC. It translates to CASSLALGSSQETQYF.

This clonotype was picked up many times. The chain recombines TRBV5-5 with TRBJ2-7, with a weak D call TRBD1 (6 bases). Germline V CDR1 and CDR2: SGHKS, YYEKEE (reference sequence). V was clipped by 0 bases and J by 2 bases, with 12 bases between them. There are 15 residues in the CDR3. CDR3 DNA sequence: TGTGCCAGCAGCTTGGAGGCAGGGGCTACCTACGAGCAGTACTTC. Amino acids: CASSLEAGATYEQYF.

The chain has TRBV6-1 and TRBJ2-7; 8 bases are shared with TRBD1. This CDR3 comprises 15 residues. Germline values: CDR1 MNHNS, CDR2 SASEGT. J lost 7 bases, V lost 6 bases, and 14 bases had no gene match. CDR3 nucleotide sequence: TGTGCCAGCAGAAAGTCCGGGACAGGTCATGAAGAGCAGTACTTC. This codes for CASRKSGTGHEEQYF.

This clonotype was detected ten times or more. The chain has TRBV4-1 and TRBJ2-3; tentative D call: TRBD2 (5 bases). Germline V gene data show CDR1 as MGHRA and CDR2 as YSYEKL. Trimming left V 1 base short and J 6 bases short, with 11 bases between. The CDR3 consists of 14 residues. CDR3 bases: TGCGCCAGCAGCCAAGCCGCCTGGAGGGATACGCAGTATTTT. This gives the protein CASSQAAWRDTQYF.

The sample holds a few counts of this clonotype. The V gene is TRBV6-1, the J gene TRBJ2-1, with D perhaps matching TRBD1 (6 bases). Germline values: CDR1 MNHNS, CDR2 SASEGT. The CDR3 spans 15 residues. Trimming took off 6 bases at V and 3 bases at J, with 15 bases between the two ends. The chain's CDR3 is CASSQTGIFYNEQFF. CDR3 bases: TGTGCCAGCAGCCAGACAGGAATCTTCTACAATGAGCAGTTCTTC.

The chain links TRBV5-1 to TRBJ2-1; 7 nucleotides line up with TRBD2. Germline CDR1 is SGHRS and CDR2 is YFSETQ. Losses at the gene ends were 0 bases for V and 4 bases for J; bases not matched to a gene: 7. The CDR3 covers 16 residues. The CDR3 reads CASSLGTGTNYNEQFF. Written as DNA, the CDR3 is TGCGCCAGCAGCTTGGGGACCGGGACTAATTACAATGAGCAGTTCTTC.

The chain couples TRBV7-3 to TRBJ1-6, with TRBD1 matching 8 bases. This CDR3 is 15 amino acids long. J gave up 5 bases and V 5 bases, and 5 bases lay outside the gene matches. Germline loops: CDR1 SGHTA, CDR2 FQGTGA. The CDR3, as DNA: TGTGCCAGCAGCCTTACGGACAGGGATAATTCACCCCTCCACTTT. It yields the protein CASSLTDRDNSPLHF.

This clonotype was seen only a few times. The chain uses TRBV7-9 and TRBJ2-3; TRBD2 might be the D (6 bases). This CDR3 has 14 residues. Looked up from germline, CDR1 is SEHNR and CDR2 is FQNEAQ (reference sequence). Trimming stripped 5 bases from V and 4 bases from J, with 13 bases between. The CDR3 coding sequence is TGTGCCAGCAGCCTTGGGACTCCCGCAGATACGCAGTATTTT. This codes for CASSLGTPADTQYF.